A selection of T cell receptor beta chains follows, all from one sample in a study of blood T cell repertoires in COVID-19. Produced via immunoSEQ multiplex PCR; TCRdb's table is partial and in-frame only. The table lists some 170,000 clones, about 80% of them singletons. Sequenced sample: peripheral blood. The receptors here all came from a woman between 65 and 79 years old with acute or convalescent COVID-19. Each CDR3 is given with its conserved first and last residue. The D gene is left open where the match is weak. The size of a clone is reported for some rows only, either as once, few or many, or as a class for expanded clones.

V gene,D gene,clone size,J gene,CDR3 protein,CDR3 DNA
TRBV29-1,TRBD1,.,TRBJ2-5,CSVHWTGEVETQYF,TGCAGCGTCCACTGGACAGGGGAAGTGGAGACCCAGTACTTC
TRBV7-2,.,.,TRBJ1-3,CASSSSPGVHIYF,TGTGCCAGCAGCTCAAGCCCCGGGGTTCACATATATTTT
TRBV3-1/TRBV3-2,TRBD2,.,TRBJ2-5,CASSPPSGRLQETQYF,TGTGCCAGCAGCCCCCCGAGCGGGAGGTTACAAGAGACCCAGTACTTC
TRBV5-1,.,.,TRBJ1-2,CASSFGAGEGGYTF,TGCGCCAGCAGCTTCGGGGCAGGGGAAGGAGGCTACACCTTC
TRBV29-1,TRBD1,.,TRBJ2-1,CSAPGQNYNEQFF,TGCAGCGCCCCGGGACAGAACTACAATGAGCAGTTCTTC
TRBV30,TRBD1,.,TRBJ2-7,CASRDRGRGSYEQYF,TGTGCCTCCCGGGACAGGGGGCGAGGGTCCTACGAGCAGTACTTC
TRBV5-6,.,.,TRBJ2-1,CASSLVYWGTDEQFF,TGTGCCAGCAGCTTGGTATATTGGGGCACGGATGAGCAGTTCTTC
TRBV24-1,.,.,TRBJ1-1,CATSASTGLNTEAFF,TGTGCCACCAGTGCCTCGACAGGCCTAAACACTGAAGCTTTCTTT
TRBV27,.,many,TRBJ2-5,CASSLQDRETQYF,TGTGCCAGCAGTTTACAGGATCGAGAGACCCAGTACTTC
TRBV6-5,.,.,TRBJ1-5,CASKRGRDQPQHF,TGTGCCAGCAAACGGGGTAGGGATCAGCCCCAGCATTTT
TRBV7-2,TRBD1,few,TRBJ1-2,CASSLPGRGRGGYTF,TGTGCCAGCAGCCTCCCAGGTAGGGGGCGAGGTGGCTACACCTTC